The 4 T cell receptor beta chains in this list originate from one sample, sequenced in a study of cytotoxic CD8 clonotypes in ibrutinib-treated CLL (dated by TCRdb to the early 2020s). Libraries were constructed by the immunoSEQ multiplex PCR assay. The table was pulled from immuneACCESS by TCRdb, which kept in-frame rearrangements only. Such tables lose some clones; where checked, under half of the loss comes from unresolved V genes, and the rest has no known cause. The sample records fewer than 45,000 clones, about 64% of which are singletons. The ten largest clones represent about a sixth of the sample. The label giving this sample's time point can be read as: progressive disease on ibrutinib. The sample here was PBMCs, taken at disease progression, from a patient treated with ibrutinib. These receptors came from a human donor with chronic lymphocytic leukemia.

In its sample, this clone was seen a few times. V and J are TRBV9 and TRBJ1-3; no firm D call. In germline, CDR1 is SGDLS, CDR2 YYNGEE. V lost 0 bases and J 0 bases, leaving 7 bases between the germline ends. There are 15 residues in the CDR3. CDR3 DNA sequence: TGTGCCAGCAGCGTAGAAATCGGCTCTGGAAACACCATATATTTT. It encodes CASSVEIGSGNTIYF.

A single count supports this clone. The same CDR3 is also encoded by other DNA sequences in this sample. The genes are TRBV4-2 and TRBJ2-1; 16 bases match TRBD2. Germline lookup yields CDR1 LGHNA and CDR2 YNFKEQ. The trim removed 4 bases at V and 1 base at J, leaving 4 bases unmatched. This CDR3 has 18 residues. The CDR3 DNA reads TGTGCCAGCAGCCTCGGGACTAGCGGGGGGGGTTCCTACAATGAGCAGTTCTTC. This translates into CASSLGTSGGGSYNEQFF.

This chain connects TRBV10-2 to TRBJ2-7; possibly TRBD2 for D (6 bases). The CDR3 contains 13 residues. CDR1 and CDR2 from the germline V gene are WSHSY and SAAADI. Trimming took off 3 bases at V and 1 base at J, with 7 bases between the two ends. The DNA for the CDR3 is TGCGCCAGCAGTGAAGGGACTTCCTACGAGCAGTACTTC. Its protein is CASSEGTSYEQYF.

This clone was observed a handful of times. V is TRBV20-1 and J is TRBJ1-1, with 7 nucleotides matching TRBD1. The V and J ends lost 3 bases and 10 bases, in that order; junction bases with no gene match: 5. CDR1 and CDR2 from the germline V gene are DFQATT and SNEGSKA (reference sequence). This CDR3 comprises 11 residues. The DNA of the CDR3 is TGCAGTGCTAGCACCCGACAGGGAGCTTTCTTT. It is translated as CSASTRQGAFF.